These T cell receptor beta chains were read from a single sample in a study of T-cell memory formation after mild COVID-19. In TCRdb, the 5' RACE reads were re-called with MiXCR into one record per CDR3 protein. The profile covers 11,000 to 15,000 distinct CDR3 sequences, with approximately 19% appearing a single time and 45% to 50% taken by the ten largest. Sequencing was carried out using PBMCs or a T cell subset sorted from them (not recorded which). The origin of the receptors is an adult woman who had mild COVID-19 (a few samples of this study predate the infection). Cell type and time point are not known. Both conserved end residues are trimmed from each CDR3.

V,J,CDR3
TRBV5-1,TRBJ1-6,ASSLGSGPNSPLH
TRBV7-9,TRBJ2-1,ASSLDSGGKFEQF
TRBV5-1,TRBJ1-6,ASTDLGQGARNSPLH
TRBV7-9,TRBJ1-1,ASSLSVVWKTEAF
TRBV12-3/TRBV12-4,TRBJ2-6,ASSPPTSSNVLT
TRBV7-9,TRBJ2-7,ASSSWESSYEQY
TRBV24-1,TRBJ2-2,ATAGDDTGELF
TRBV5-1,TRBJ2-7,ASSLENRANEQY
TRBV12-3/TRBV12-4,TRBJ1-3,ASSFSGESAGNTIY
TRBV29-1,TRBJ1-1,SVVTGDRAEAF
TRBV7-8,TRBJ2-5,ASSLLWQGGETQY
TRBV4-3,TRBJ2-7,ASSPPGRAYEQY
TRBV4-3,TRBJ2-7,ASSQAWGLAAHYEQY
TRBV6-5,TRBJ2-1,ASSYSAVNEQF
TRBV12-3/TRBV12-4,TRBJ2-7,ASSLTSRYEQY
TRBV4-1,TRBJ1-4,ASSQEPISSGRLF
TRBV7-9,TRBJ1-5,ASSFTDGVRRNQPQH
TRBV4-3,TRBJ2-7,ASSQQLAGPYEQY
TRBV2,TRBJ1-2,ASSDPRVDRNYGYT
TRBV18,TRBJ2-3,ASSRSTDTQY
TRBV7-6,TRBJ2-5,ASSFWSVQLGETQY
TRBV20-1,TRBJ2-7,SVLGTGLYEQY
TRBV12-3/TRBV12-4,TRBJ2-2,ASSLIRNTGELF
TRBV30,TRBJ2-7,AWRGPGLAGGPSYEQY
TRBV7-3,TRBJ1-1,ASSSTGGKAEAF
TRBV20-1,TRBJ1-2,SARDLGEEVVKGYT
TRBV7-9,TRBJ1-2,ASTAPGHPLDGYT
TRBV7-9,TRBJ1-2,ASSFGYGTRGAGYGYT
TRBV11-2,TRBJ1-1,ASSLDWLNTEAF
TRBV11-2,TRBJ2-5,ASSLNTQTAETQY
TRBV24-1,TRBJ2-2,ATSDIGSAGELF
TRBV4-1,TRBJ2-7,ASSQEPGPIYEQY
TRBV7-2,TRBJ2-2,ASSQEPYLWVAKNTGELF
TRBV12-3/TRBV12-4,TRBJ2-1,ASRGTNIYNEQF
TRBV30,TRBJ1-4,AWSSAIGFEKLF
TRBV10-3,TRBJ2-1,ASRATPSSYNEQF
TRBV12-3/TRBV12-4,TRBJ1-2,ASRPSGVVNYGYT
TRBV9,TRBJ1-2,ASSAPRRQGAGENYGYT
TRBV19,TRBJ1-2,ASTLTGYGYGYT
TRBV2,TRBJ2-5,ASSPTTSGYQETQY
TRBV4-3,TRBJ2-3,ASSPVAGRGADTQY
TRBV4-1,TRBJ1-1,ASSPDSQFFMNTEAF
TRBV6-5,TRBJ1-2,ASSYERTGVDGYT
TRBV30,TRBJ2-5,AWLPKRGANGETQY
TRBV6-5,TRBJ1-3,ASSYGLPDRSSGNTIY